This T cell receptor (beta chain) was sequenced for a study of STAT3 mutations in large granular lymphocyte leukemia. General observations from the study: Every T-cell large granular lymphocyte leukemia patient had at least one immunodominant TCR beta clonotype.

Germline V CDR1 and CDR2: SGHDT, YYEEEE. The CDR3 has 16 residues. V shed 4 bases and J shed 4 bases, with 19 bases lying between them. Assay: immunoSEQ multiplex PCR; the TCRdb copy retains only in-frame clones and omits some. The top ten clones hold around 34% of a sample with more than 10,000 clones, 90% of them seen once. On this clone: Its target is not known.

The chain uses TRBV5-6 and TRBJ2-3, with TRBD1 as a possible D gene (6 bases). Material for sequencing was peripheral blood mononuclear cells. The sequence came from a man in his forties with T-cell large granular lymphocyte leukemia. Some clones in this sample may be carry-over from other donors' samples. This CDR3 is CASSPLDRLLADTQYF. DNA for the CDR3: TGTGCCAGCAGCCCCTTGGACAGATTGTTGGCAGATACGCAGTATTTT. The whole variable domain, filled in from reference TRBV5-6 and TRBJ2-3, reads DAGVTQSPTHLIKTRGQQVTLRCSPKSGHDTVSWYQQALGQGPQFIFQYYEEEERQRGNFPDRFSGHQFPNYSSELNVNALLLGDSALYLCASSPLDRLLADTQYFGPGTRLTVL.